The 14 T cell receptor beta chains listed next were all sequenced from one sample in a study of cytomegalovirus exposure and HLA in healthy donors. PCR employed 60 Vbeta and 13 Jbeta primers. TCRdb's copy holds only in-frame clones and misses some; the assay was immunoSEQ multiplex PCR. In the table there are 95,000 to 150,000 clones, 78% of which are singletons. The sample taken for sequencing was PBMCs. Receptors were obtained from a woman aged 40 to 50 in good health and CMV-seronegative.

The CDR3 coding sequence is TGTGCCAGCAGTCAGGATCTAGGACAGGGTGACTATGGCTACACCTTC. Its translation is CASSQDLGQGDYGYTF. V is TRBV27 and J is TRBJ1-2, with 8 bases aligning to TRBD1. V shed 5 bases, J shed 3 bases, and the junction held 11 bases outside the gene matches. In germline, CDR1 is MNHEY, CDR2 SMNVEV (reference sequence). CDR3 length: 16 amino acids.

V usage is TRBV29-1 and J usage is TRBJ2-3, with 7 bases matching TRBD1. The length of the CDR3 is 15 residues. With 3 bases clipped from V and 0 bases from J, the junction kept 6 bases outside the gene matches. Germline values: CDR1 SQVTM, CDR2 ANQGSEA. CDR3 sequence reads: CSVDSGTASTDTQYF. The CDR3 coding sequence is TGCAGCGTTGATAGTGGGACAGCTAGCACAGATACGCAGTATTTT.

The chain is built from TRBV5-6 and TRBJ2-7; D is uncertain. V lost 5 bases, J lost 0 bases, and 18 bases lay in between. This CDR3 contains 16 residues. CDR1 and CDR2 (germline): SGHDT, YYEEEE. The CDR3 DNA reads as TGTGCCAGCAGTTTCTACTTCCTTTTCGGCTCCTACGAGCAGTACTTC. It is translated as CASSFYFLFGSYEQYF.

This chain joins TRBV19 and TRBJ1-2, with a possible D match to TRBD1 (6 bases). Trimming stripped 3 bases from V and 2 bases from J, with 13 bases between. Germline V CDR1 and CDR2: LNHDA, SQIVND (reference sequence). This CDR3 spans 15 amino acids. CDR3 sequence: CASSIQRTANYGYTF. In DNA form, the CDR3 reads TGTGCCAGTAGTATCCAAAGGACAGCCAACTATGGCTACACCTTC.

This clone came up a few times. J is TRBJ2-2 and V is TRBV7-6, with unresolved D. Germline V gene data show CDR1 as SGHVS and CDR2 as FNYEAQ. V dropped 2 bases and J dropped 1 base, with 8 bases sitting between them. The CDR3 spans 15 residues. As DNA, the CDR3 is TGTGCCAGCAGCTTACGGTCCGGGAACACCGGGGAGCTGTTTTTT. It is translated as CASSLRSGNTGELFF.

This clone came up a few times. The V gene is TRBV10-3, the J gene TRBJ2-7; maybe TRBD1 (8 bases). The V end was cut by 10 bases, the J end by 2 bases, with 18 bases between. Germline V CDR1 and CDR2: ENHRY, SYGVKD. The CDR3 consists of 14 residues. CDR3 protein: CASTGQGGTYEQYF. CDR3 in DNA: TGTGCCAGCACCGGACAGGGAGGGACCTACGAGCAGTACTTC.

This clone was detected a few times. At one end, the junction sequence differs from germline, possibly due to a read error. This sequence joins TRBV5-1 and TRBJ2-7; 13 bases align to TRBD2. Germline V gives CDR1 SGHRS, CDR2 YFSETQ. The CDR3 has 15 amino acids. The CDR3 DNA is TGTGCCAGCAGCTTGTTGGGACTAGCGGGAACCGAGCAGTACTTC. It is translated as CASSLLGLAGTEQYF.

The J gene is TRBJ2-7, the V gene TRBV6-1, with D maybe TRBD2 (6 bases). Germline V gene sequence: CDR1 MNHNS, CDR2 SASEGT. The CDR3 covers 13 residues. V lost 5 bases to trimming and J lost 3 bases, with 11 bases between them. CDR3 sequence: CASSLADRYEQYF. The CDR3 DNA reads TGTGCCAGCAGTTTAGCGGACCGCTACGAGCAGTACTTC.

J is TRBJ2-1 and V is TRBV7-9, with D perhaps matching TRBD2 (5 bases). The germline V gene encodes CDR1 SEHNR and CDR2 FQNEAQ (reference sequence). The CDR3 has 14 amino acids. Trimming removed 3 bases from V and 9 bases from J, with 15 bases in between. This CDR3 reads CASSLRSSLGEQFF. As DNA, the CDR3 is TGTGCCAGCAGCTTGAGGAGTTCACTAGGTGAGCAGTTCTTC.

V usage is TRBV27 and J usage is TRBJ1-1, with 12 bases that match TRBD1. CDR1 and CDR2 (germline): MNHEY, SMNVEV (reference sequence). The CDR3 has 14 amino acids. The junction had 13 bases not matched to a gene; V was cut back by 8 bases and J by 12 bases. The CDR3 loop is CASAGTGGAVATFF. The CDR3 DNA reads TGTGCCAGCGCAGGGACAGGGGGCGCGGTAGCAACTTTCTTT.

This clone was seen once. The chain recombines TRBV6-5 with TRBJ1-1, with 7 bases matching TRBD1. Per the germline V gene, CDR1 is MNHEY and CDR2 is SVGAGI. The length of the CDR3 is 13 residues. Trimming at V came to 10 bases and at J to 1 base, leaving 6 bases not matched to a gene. The CDR3, as DNA: TGTGCCACCAGACAGGGACAGAACACTGAAGCTTTCTTT. As protein: CATRQGQNTEAFF.

A note on this clone: The junction shows a germline mismatch at one end, possibly a read error. V is TRBV7-9 and J is TRBJ2-6; D is possibly TRBD2 (6 bases). The CDR3 runs 18 residues. Germline lookup yields CDR1 SEHNR and CDR2 FQNEAQ (reference sequence). The DNA of the CDR3 is TGTGCCAGCAGCTTAGGTCCAGGAGGGGACTCTGGGGCCAACGGCCTGACTTTC. Amino acid sequence: CASSLGPGGDSGANGLTF.

This clone was detected only a few times. The gene calls are TRBV15 and TRBJ1-5; D is possibly TRBD1 (5 bases). The CDR3 is made up of 15 amino acids. V was clipped by 0 bases and J by 12 bases, with 18 bases between them. In germline, CDR1 is LNHNV, CDR2 YYDKDF (reference sequence). CDR3 region: CATSREGVGLGSQHF. Here the CDR3 DNA reads TGTGCCACCAGCAGAGAGGGGGTGGGCCTCGGGAGCCAGCATTTT.

The rearrangement joins TRBV7-9 to TRBJ1-1; D unclear. CDR1 is SEHNR and CDR2 is FQNEAQ in the germline V gene (reference sequence). Trimming left V 6 bases short and J 3 bases short, with 17 bases between. The CDR3 is 15 residues long. CDR3 bases: TGTGCCAGCAGGTCGCCGGGAGCGAGGGACACTGAAGCTTTCTTT. Its protein is CASRSPGARDTEAFF.